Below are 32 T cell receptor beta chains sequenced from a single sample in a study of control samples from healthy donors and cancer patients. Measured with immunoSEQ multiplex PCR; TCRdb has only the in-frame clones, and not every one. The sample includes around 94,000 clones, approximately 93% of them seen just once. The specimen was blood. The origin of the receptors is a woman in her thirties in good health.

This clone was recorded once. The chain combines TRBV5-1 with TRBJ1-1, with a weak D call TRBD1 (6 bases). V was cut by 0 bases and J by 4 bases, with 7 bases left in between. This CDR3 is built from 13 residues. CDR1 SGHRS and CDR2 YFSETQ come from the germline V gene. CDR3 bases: TGCGCCAGCAGCTTGGACAGGGCCACTGAAGCTTTCTTT. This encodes CASSLDRATEAFF.

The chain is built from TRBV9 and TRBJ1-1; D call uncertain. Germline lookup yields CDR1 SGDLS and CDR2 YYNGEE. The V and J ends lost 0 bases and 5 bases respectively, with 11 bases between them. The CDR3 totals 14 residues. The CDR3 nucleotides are TGTGCCAGCAGCGTAGAGGACGTCTGGACTGAAGCTTTCTTT. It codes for CASSVEDVWTEAFF. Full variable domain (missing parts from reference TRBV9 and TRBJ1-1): DSGVTQTPKHLITATGQRVTLRCSPRSGDLSVYWYQQSLDQGLQFLIQYYNGEERAKGNILERFSAQQFPDLHSELNLSSLELGDSALYFCASSVEDVWTEAFFGQGTRLTVV.

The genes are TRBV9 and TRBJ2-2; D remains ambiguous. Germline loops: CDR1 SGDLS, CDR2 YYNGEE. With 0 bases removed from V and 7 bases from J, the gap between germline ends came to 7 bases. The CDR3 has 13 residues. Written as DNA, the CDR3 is TGTGCCAGCAGCGTAGATGGCCGCGGGGAGCTGTTTTTT. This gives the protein CASSVDGRGELFF.

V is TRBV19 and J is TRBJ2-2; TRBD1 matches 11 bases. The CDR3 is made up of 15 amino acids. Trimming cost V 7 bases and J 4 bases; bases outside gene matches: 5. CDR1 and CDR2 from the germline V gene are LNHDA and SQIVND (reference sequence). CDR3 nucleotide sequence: TGTGCCAGTACCGCGGGACAGGGGGGCACCGGGGAGCTGTTTTTT. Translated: CASTAGQGGTGELFF.

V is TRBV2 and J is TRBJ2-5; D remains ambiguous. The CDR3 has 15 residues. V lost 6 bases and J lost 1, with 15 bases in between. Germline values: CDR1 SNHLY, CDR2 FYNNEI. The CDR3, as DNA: TGTGCCAGCAGAGGAAATTCAGGCCGCCAAGAGACCCAGTACTTC. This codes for CASRGNSGRQETQYF.

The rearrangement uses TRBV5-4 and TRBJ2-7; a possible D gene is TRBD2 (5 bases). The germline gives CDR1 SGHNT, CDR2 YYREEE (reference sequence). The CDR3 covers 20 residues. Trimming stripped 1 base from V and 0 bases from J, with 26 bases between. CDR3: CASSLLTLHEEAALSYEQYF. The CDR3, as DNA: TGTGCCAGCAGCTTGCTTACCCTACATGAGGAGGCGGCTCTCTCCTACGAGCAGTACTTC.

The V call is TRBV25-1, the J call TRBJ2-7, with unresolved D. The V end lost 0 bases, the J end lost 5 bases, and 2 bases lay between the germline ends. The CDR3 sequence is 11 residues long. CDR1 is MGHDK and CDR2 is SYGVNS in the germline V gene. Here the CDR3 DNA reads TGTGCCAGCAGTGAATACGACGAGCAGTACTTC. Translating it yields CASSEYDEQYF.

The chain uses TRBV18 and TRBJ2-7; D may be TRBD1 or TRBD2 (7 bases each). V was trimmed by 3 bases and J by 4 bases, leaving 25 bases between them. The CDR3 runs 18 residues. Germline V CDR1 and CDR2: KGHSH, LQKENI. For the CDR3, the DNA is TGTGCCAGCTCACCGATGGTGGGAGGGGGCGACTACACTTACGAGCAGTACTTC. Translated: CASSPMVGGGDYTYEQYF.

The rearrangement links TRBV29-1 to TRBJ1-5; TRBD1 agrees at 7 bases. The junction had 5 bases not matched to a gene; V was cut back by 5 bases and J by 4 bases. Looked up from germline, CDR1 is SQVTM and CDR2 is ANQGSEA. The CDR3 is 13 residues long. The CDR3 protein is CSVSGQSNQPQHF. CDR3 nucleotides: TGCAGCGTTTCGGGACAGAGTAATCAGCCCCAGCATTTT.

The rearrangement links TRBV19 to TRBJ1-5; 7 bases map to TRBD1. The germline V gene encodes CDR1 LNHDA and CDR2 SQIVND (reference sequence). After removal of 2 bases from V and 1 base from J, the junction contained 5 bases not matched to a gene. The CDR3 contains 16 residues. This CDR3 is CASSITPGGSNQPQHF. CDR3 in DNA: TGTGCCAGTAGTATAACCCCAGGGGGAAGCAATCAGCCCCAGCATTTT.

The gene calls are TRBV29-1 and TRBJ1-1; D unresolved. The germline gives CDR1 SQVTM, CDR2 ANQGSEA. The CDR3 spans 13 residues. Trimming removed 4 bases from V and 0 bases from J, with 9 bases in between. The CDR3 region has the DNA TGCAGCGTTGTTGGGCGGTTGAACACTGAAGCTTTCTTT. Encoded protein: CSVVGRLNTEAFF.

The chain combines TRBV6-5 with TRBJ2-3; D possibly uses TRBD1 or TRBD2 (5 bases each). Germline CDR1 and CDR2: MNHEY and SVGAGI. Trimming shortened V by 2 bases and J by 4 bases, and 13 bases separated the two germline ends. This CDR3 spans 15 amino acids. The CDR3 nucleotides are TGTGCCAGCAGTTACCGAGGGGAAATGGCAGATACGCAGTATTTT. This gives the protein CASSYRGEMADTQYF.

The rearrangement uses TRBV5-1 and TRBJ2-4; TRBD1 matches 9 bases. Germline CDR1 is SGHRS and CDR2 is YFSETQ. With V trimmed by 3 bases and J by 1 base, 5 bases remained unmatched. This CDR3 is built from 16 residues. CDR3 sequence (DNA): TGCGCCAGCAGCTCCTCCGGGACAGGGGCCAAAAACATTCAGTACTTC. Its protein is CASSSSGTGAKNIQYF. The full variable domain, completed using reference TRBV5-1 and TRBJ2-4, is KAGVTQTPRYLIKTRGQQVTLSCSPISGHRSVSWYQQTPGQGLQFLFEYFSETQRNKGNFPGRFSGRQFSNSRSEMNVSTLELGDSALYLCASSSSGTGAKNIQYFGAGTRLSVL.

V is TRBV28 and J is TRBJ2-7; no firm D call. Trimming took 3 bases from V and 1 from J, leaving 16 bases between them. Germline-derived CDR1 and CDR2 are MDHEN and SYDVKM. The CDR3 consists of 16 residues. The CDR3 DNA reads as TGTGCCAGCAGTTTGCCCGGCTTGGGGAAATCCTACGAGCAGTACTTC. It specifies CASSLPGLGKSYEQYF. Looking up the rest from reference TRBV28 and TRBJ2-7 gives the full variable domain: DVKVTQSSRYLVKRTGEKVFLECVQDMDHENMFWYRQDPGLGLRLIYFSYDVKMKEKGDIPEGYSVSREKKERFSLILESASTNQTSMYLCASSLPGLGKSYEQYFGPGTRLTVT.

CDR3: CASSPSQEQPQHF. The DNA for the CDR3 is TGTGCCAGCTCACCGTCGCAGGAGCAGCCCCAGCATTTT. V and J are TRBV18 and TRBJ1-5; no clear D. V gave up 3 bases and J gave up 7 bases, with 10 bases separating them. The CDR3 covers 13 residues. Germline-derived CDR1 and CDR2 are KGHSH and LQKENI.

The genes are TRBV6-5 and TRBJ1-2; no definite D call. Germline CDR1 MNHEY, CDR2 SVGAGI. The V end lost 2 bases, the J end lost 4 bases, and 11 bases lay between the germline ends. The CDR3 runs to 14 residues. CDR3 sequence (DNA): TGTGCCAGCAGTTACGACTTGACGCTCTATGGCTACACCTTC. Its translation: CASSYDLTLYGYTF.

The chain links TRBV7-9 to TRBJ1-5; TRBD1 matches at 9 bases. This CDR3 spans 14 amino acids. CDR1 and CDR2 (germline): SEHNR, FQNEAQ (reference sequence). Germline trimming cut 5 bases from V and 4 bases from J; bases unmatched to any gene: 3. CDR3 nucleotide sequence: TGTGCCAGCAGCGGGACAGGGAAAAATCAGCCCCAGCATTTT. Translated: CASSGTGKNQPQHF.

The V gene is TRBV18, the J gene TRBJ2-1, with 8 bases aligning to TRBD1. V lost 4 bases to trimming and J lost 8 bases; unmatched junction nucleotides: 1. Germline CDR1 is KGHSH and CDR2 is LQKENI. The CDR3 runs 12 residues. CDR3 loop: CASSLDRDEQFF. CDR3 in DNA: TGTGCCAGCTCACTGGACAGGGATGAGCAGTTCTTC.

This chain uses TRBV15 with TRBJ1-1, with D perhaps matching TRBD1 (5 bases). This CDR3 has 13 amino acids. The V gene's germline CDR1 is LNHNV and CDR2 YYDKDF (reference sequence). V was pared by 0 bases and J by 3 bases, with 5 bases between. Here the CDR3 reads CATSREQDTEAFF. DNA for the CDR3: TGTGCCACCAGCAGAGAACAGGACACTGAAGCTTTCTTT.

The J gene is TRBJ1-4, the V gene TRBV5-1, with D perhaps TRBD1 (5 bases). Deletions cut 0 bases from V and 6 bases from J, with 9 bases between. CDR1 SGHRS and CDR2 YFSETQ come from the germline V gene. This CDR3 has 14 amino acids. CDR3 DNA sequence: TGCGCCAGCAGCTTGGGACAGCTCCATGAAAAACTGTTTTTT. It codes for CASSLGQLHEKLFF.

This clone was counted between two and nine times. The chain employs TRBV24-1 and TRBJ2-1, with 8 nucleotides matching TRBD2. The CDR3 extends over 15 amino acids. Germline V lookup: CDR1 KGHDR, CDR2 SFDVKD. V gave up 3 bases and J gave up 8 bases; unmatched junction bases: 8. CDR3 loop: CATSDGTRGVYEQFF. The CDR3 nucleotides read TGTGCCACCAGTGATGGGACTAGGGGCGTGTATGAGCAGTTCTTC.

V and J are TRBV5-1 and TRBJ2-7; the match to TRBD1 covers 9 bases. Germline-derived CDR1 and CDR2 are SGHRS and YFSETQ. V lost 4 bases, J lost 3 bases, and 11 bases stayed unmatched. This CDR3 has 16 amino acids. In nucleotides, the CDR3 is TGCGCCAGCAGCACCACACTACCGGGACAGGGCTACGAGCAGTACTTC. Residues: CASSTTLPGQGYEQYF.

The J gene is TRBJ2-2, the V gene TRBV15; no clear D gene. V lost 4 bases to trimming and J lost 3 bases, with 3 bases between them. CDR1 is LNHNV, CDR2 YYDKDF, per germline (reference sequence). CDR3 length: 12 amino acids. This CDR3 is CATSTYTGELFF. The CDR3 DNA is TGTGCCACCAGCACCTACACCGGGGAGCTGTTTTTT.

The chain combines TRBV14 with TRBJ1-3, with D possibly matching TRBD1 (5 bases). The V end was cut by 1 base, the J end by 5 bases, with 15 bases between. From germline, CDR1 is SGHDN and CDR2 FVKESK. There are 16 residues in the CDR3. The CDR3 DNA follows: TGTGCCAGCAGCCAAGCAGGGATGAGATACAGAAACACCATATATTTT. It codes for CASSQAGMRYRNTIYF. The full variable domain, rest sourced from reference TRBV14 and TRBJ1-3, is EAGVTQFPSHSVIEKGQTVTLRCDPISGHDNLYWYRRVMGKEIKFLLHFVKESKQDESGMPNNRFLAERTGGTYSTLKVQPAELEDSGVYFCASSQAGMRYRNTIYFGEGSWLTVV.

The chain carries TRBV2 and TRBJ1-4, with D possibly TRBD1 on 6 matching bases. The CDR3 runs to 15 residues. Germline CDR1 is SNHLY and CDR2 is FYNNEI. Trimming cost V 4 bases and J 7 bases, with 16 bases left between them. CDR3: CASSGGTPWGEKLFF. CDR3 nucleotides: TGTGCCAGCAGTGGCGGGACACCTTGGGGTGAAAAACTGTTTTTT.

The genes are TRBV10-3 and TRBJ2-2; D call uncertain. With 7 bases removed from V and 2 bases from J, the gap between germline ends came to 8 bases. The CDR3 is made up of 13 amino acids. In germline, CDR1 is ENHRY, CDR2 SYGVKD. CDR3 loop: CAIKGENTGELFF. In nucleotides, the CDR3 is TGTGCCATCAAAGGCGAAAACACCGGGGAGCTGTTTTTT.

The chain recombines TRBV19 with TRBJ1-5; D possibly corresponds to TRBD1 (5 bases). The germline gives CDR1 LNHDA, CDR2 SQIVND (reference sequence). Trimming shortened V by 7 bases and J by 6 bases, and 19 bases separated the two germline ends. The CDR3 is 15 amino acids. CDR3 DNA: TGTGCCAGTATGGGGACGGCCGGAGGGCGTCAGCCCCAGCATTTT. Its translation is CASMGTAGGRQPQHF.

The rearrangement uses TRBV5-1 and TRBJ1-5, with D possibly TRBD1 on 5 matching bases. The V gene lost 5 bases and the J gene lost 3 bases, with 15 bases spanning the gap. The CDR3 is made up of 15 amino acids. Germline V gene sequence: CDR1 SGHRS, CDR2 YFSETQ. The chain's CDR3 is CASSTRDEVNQPQHF. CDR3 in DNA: TGCGCCAGCAGTACTCGGGACGAGGTCAATCAGCCCCAGCATTTT.

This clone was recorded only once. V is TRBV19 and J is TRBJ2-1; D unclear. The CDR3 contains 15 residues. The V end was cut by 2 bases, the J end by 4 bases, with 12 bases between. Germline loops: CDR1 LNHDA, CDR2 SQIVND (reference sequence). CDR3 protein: CASSIKGGGYNEQFF. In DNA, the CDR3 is TGTGCCAGTAGTATAAAGGGCGGCGGATACAATGAGCAGTTCTTC.

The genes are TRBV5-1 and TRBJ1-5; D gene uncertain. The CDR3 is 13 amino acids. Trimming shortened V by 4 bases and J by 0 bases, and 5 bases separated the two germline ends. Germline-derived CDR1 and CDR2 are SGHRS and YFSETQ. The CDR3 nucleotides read TGCGCCAGCAGCGCCTATAGCAATCAGCCCCAGCATTTT. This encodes CASSAYSNQPQHF.

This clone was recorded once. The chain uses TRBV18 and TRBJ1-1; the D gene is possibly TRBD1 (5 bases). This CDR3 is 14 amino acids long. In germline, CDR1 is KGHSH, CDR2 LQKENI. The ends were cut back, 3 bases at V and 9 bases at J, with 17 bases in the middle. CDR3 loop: CASSPGAGFGKAFF. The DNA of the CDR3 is TGTGCCAGCTCACCCGGGGCAGGGTTCGGTAAAGCTTTCTTT.

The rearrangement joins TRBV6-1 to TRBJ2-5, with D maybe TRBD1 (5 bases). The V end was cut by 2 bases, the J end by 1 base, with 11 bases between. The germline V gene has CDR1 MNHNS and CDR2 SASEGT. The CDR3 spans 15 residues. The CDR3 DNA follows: TGTGCCAGCAGTGAATTTTATGACAGCCAAGAGACCCAGTACTTC. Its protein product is CASSEFYDSQETQYF.